One and the same sample provided the 10 T cell receptor beta chains below, sequenced in a study of T cell repertoires in cytomegalovirus infection. One entry per CDR3 protein, called by TCRdb with MiXCR from the reads. The table has some 220,000 distinct CDR3 sequences, more than 9% seen once. The specimen sequenced was PBMCs. Receptor source: a human donor in good health (CMV status not recorded). Some clones in this sample may be carry-over from other donors' samples.

This clonotype has at least ten counts. The chain joins TRBV7-2 to TRBJ2-1, with 12 bases aligning to TRBD2. Germline CDR1 and CDR2: SGHTA and FQGNSA. J gave up 9 bases and V 3 bases, and 3 bases lay outside the gene matches. This CDR3 comprises 14 residues. CDR3 loop: CASSLTSGSIEQFF. DNA of the CDR3: TGTGCCAGCAGCTTGACTAGCGGGAGCATTGAGCAGTTCTTC.

The table lists this clonotype with many counts. The V gene is TRBV7-2, the J gene TRBJ2-7; TRBD2 matches 7 bases. V gave up 3 bases and J gave up 1 base; unmatched junction bases: 3. Germline V CDR1 and CDR2: SGHTA, FQGNSA. CDR3 length: 14 amino acids. Here the CDR3 reads CASSLVAGSYEQYF. In DNA form, the CDR3 reads TGTGCCAGCAGCTTGGTAGCGGGTTCCTACGAGCAGTACTTC.

The chain has TRBV7-9 and TRBJ1-1; no firm D call. The CDR3 sequence is 12 residues long. CDR1 and CDR2 (germline): SEHNR, FQNEAQ (reference sequence). Trimming stripped 2 bases from V and 3 bases from J, with 4 bases between. Here the CDR3 reads CASSLLDTEAFF. In nucleotides, the CDR3 is TGTGCCAGCAGCTTATTGGACACTGAAGCTTTCTTT. The full variable domain, with the rest looked up from reference TRBV7-9 and TRBJ1-1, is DTGVSQNPRHKITKRGQNVTFRCDPISEHNRLYWYRQTLGQGPEFLTYFQNEAQLEKSRLLSDRFSAERPKGSFSTLEIQRTEQGDSAMYLCASSLLDTEAFFGQGTRLTVV.

This clonotype came up many times. The chain recombines TRBV7-9 with TRBJ2-7; D remains ambiguous. The CDR3 is made up of 14 amino acids. The V gene lost 5 bases and the J gene lost 0 bases, with 11 bases spanning the gap. CDR1 is SEHNR and CDR2 is FQNEAQ in the germline V gene (reference sequence). For the CDR3, the DNA is TGTGCCAGCAGCCCTGGTCCGTACTCCTACGAGCAGTACTTC. Residues: CASSPGPYSYEQYF.

The chain recombines TRBV20-1 with TRBJ2-5; possibly TRBD1 or TRBD2 for D (5 bases each). CDR1 is DFQATT and CDR2 is SNEGSKA in the germline V gene (reference sequence). V lost 5 bases and J lost 2, with 15 bases in between. The CDR3 is made up of 14 amino acids. DNA of the CDR3: TGCAGTGCTTCTCAAATGGGGGATCAAGAGACCCAGTACTTC. Translation gives CSASQMGDQETQYF.

The rearrangement uses TRBV7-6 and TRBJ1-4; possibly TRBD1 for D (6 bases). Germline V CDR1 and CDR2: SGHVS, FNYEAQ. This CDR3 contains 14 residues. Trimming shortened V by 5 bases and J by 8 bases, and 15 bases separated the two germline ends. The CDR3 region has the DNA TGTGCCAGCAGCCAAAGGGACATGGGGGAAAAACTGTTTTTT. Translated: CASSQRDMGEKLFF.

Of note for this clonotype: This could be a read error, since a much larger clone is one nucleotide away. The chain couples TRBV6-2 or TRBV6-3 to TRBJ1-1; unclear D gene. The CDR3 contains 18 residues. V was trimmed by 2 bases and J by 2 bases, leaving 21 bases between them. From germline, CDR1 is MNHEY and CDR2 SVGEGT. CDR3: CASSYVKMDGLINTEAFF. The CDR3 coding sequence is TGTGCCAGCAGTTACGTCAAGATGGACGGTCTGATAAACACTGAAGCTTTCTTT.

This clonotype was counted ten times or more. The chain has TRBV28 and TRBJ1-1, with 8 bases aligning to TRBD1. This CDR3 spans 14 amino acids. Germline trimming cut 6 bases from V and 0 bases from J; bases unmatched to any gene: 3. CDR1 and CDR2 (germline): MDHEN, SYDVKM. The CDR3 coding sequence is TGTGCCAGCAGACCGGGACAGGTGAACACTGAAGCTTTCTTT. Protein: CASRPGQVNTEAFF.

The chain uses TRBV4-1 and TRBJ2-7; the D gene is possibly TRBD2 (6 bases). The CDR3 is 16 residues long. Germline V gene sequence: CDR1 MGHRA, CDR2 YSYEKL. V lost 2 bases to trimming and J lost 5 bases, with 19 bases between them. The CDR3 spells CASSQPTTRMRDEQYF. Written as DNA, the CDR3 is TGCGCCAGCAGCCAACCTACGACTAGAATGCGAGACGAGCAGTACTTC.

The J gene is TRBJ2-3, the V gene TRBV6-2 or TRBV6-3; D possibly uses TRBD1 or TRBD2 (5 bases each). Germline CDR1 reads MNHEY; CDR2 reads SVGEGT. The CDR3 loop spans 15 amino acids. Trimming left V 6 bases short and J 4 bases short, with 17 bases between. The CDR3 spells CASSRDDSRSDTQYF. The CDR3 DNA reads TGTGCCAGCAGCCGGGACGATTCGAGATCAGATACGCAGTATTTT.